A single sample is the source of the 22 T cell receptor beta chains below, sequenced in a study of a mutant IDH1 vaccine in newly diagnosed glioma. These TCRs' antigens remain unknown. The time point denotes: week 47, end of study. Every single dose of the vaccine, 300 ug of mutant IDH1 20-mer peptide, came with topical imiquimod. Measured with immunoSEQ multiplex PCR; TCRdb has only the in-frame clones, and not every one. The sample consists of 30,000 to 35,000 clones, more than 75% of them appearing once. Sequenced here: PBMCs, sampled from a glioma patient whose treatment included an IDH1 peptide vaccine. The receptors were sampled from a woman in her 30s with glioma.

The rearrangement links TRBV10-3 to TRBJ1-6; D unresolved. CDR1 and CDR2 (germline): ENHRY, SYGVKD. V gave up 7 bases and J gave up 10 bases, with 11 bases separating them. The CDR3 sequence is 12 residues long. The CDR3 region has the DNA TGTGCCATCAACGAAGGCGGATCACCCCTCCACTTT. It codes for CAINEGGSPLHF.

The rearrangement uses TRBV7-2 and TRBJ2-7; weak D call: TRBD2 (6 bases). The germline V and J ends were trimmed by 5 bases and 9 bases, with 20 bases remaining between them. This CDR3 contains 14 residues. Germline V gene data show CDR1 as SGHTA and CDR2 as FQGNSA. The CDR3 is CASSPVGGPHLQYF. DNA of the CDR3: TGTGCCAGCAGCCCCGTTGGAGGGCCACACCTGCAGTACTTC.

The chain is built from TRBV27 and TRBJ2-3; a possible D gene is TRBD1 (5 bases). The CDR3 length is 16 residues. CDR1 is MNHEY and CDR2 is SMNVEV in the germline V gene (reference sequence). Between the trimmed V and J ends, which lost 2 bases and 2 bases, there was a span of 14 bases. The CDR3 DNA follows: TGTGCCAGCAGTTTAAGGGCAGGGTCCGCCACAGATACGCAGTATTTT. This translates into CASSLRAGSATDTQYF.

This chain uses TRBV4-1 with TRBJ2-7; TRBD1 matches 8 bases. Germline CDR1 reads MGHRA; CDR2 reads YSYEKL. The CDR3 contains 14 residues. Trimming took 3 bases from V and 2 from J; bases not matched to a gene: 3. CDR3 loop: CASSQPGQAYEQYF. DNA of the CDR3: TGCGCCAGCAGCCAGCCGGGACAGGCCTACGAGCAGTACTTC.

The CDR3 bases are TGTGCCAGCAGCGTAGGGGACAGGGATGAAGATACGCAGTATTTT. It encodes CASSVGDRDEDTQYF. This chain connects TRBV9 to TRBJ2-3; 9 nucleotides line up with TRBD1. V was pared by 0 bases and J by 5 bases, with 4 bases of the junction left unmatched. Germline V gene data show CDR1 as SGDLS and CDR2 as YYNGEE. This CDR3 spans 15 amino acids. The full variable domain, completed using reference TRBV9 and TRBJ2-3, is DSGVTQTPKHLITATGQRVTLRCSPRSGDLSVYWYQQSLDQGLQFLIQYYNGEERAKGNILERFSAQQFPDLHSELNLSSLELGDSALYFCASSVGDRDEDTQYFGPGTRLTVL.

The chain recombines TRBV4-1 with TRBJ1-5; D perhaps matches TRBD1 (6 bases). CDR1 and CDR2 (germline): MGHRA, YSYEKL. V was cut by 2 bases and J by 0 bases, with 14 bases left in between. This CDR3 comprises 17 residues. The chain's CDR3 is CASSQLYRTDSNQPQHF. In DNA form, the CDR3 reads TGCGCCAGCAGCCAATTGTATCGGACAGATAGCAATCAGCCCCAGCATTTT.

The J gene is TRBJ2-1, the V gene TRBV29-1, with 8 nucleotides matching TRBD1. Germline V gene data show CDR1 as SQVTM and CDR2 as ANQGSEA. The V and J ends lost 7 bases and 5 bases, in that order; junction bases with no gene match: 4. This CDR3 spans 12 amino acids. The DNA for the CDR3 is TGCAGCGCCGGGACAGGAAACAATGAGCAGTTCTTC. Its protein product is CSAGTGNNEQFF.

This clone was counted only a few times. The chain joins TRBV2 to TRBJ1-4; a possible D gene is TRBD1 (6 bases). The germline CDR1 and CDR2 sequences are SNHLY and FYNNEI. The CDR3 is made up of 13 amino acids. V shed 8 bases and J shed 7 bases, with 14 bases lying between them. The CDR3, as DNA: TGTGCCAGCGTCGGGGGGGCTGGTGAAAAACTGTTTTTT. Protein: CASVGGAGEKLFF.

The chain carries TRBV6-5 and TRBJ2-2; no definite D call. CDR3 length: 14 residues. The ends were cut back, 2 bases at V and 0 bases at J, with 4 bases in the middle. CDR1 is MNHEY and CDR2 is SVGAGI in the germline V gene. CDR3: CASSYGPNTGELFF. CDR3 in DNA: TGTGCCAGCAGTTACGGGCCGAACACCGGGGAGCTGTTTTTT.

V usage is TRBV5-6 and J usage is TRBJ2-7; D not resolved. Germline V gene sequence: CDR1 SGHDT, CDR2 YYEEEE. This CDR3 contains 14 residues. V dropped 4 bases and J dropped 2 bases, with 13 bases sitting between them. The CDR3 DNA sequence: TGTGCCAGCAGCCCCCTATCCTATCCCTACGAGCAGTACTTC. The encoded protein is CASSPLSYPYEQYF.

This clone was observed a single time. The V call is TRBV5-1, the J call TRBJ2-5, with 15 bases matching TRBD2. This CDR3 has 16 residues. The germline CDR1 and CDR2 sequences are SGHRS and YFSETQ. J gave up 4 bases and V 4 bases, and 5 bases lay outside the gene matches. The CDR3 DNA reads as TGCGCCAGCAGCCGGACTAGCGGGGGGGCCGGAGAGACCCAGTACTTC. It yields the protein CASSRTSGGAGETQYF.

The chain couples TRBV6-5 to TRBJ2-7; D possibly corresponds to TRBD2 (5 bases). V lost 8 bases and J lost 2, with 13 bases in between. The germline V gene encodes CDR1 MNHEY and CDR2 SVGAGI. The CDR3 runs 13 residues. The CDR3 DNA follows: TGTGCCAGCTCCCTAGCCTGGACCTACGAGCAGTACTTC. This encodes CASSLAWTYEQYF.

The chain recombines TRBV5-6 with TRBJ1-4; TRBD1 matches 7 bases. Germline CDR1 and CDR2: SGHDT and YYEEEE. With V trimmed by 1 base and J by 8 bases, 5 bases remained unmatched. This CDR3 region has 14 residues. As DNA, the CDR3 is TGTGCCAGCAGCTTGAGACAGGGTGGGGAAAAACTGTTTTTT. Translation: CASSLRQGGEKLFF.

This clone was counted only a few times. V is TRBV6-6 and J is TRBJ1-5; TRBD1 agrees at 10 bases. The J segment lost 7 bases and the V segment lost 4 bases, leaving 10 bases of the junction unmatched. The CDR3 covers 16 residues. Germline V gene data show CDR1 as MNHNY and CDR2 as SVGAGI (reference sequence). The CDR3 reads CASSLGQGLGEQPQHF. As DNA, the CDR3 is TGTGCCAGCAGTTTGGGACAGGGGCTTGGAGAGCAGCCCCAGCATTTT.

A word on this clone: An end of the junction does not agree with germline; a read error may underlie this. The rearrangement uses TRBV5-4 and TRBJ1-2; 8 bases fit TRBD1. CDR1 and CDR2 from the germline V gene are SGHNT and YYREEE (reference sequence). The CDR3 runs 13 residues. The CDR3 DNA reads TGTGCCAGCAGCGGTAGCCCGGGACAGGATCTCCTCTTC. The encoded protein is CASSGSPGQDLLF.

This clone came up a few times. V is TRBV10-2 and J is TRBJ1-1; 7 nucleotides line up with TRBD1. The V and J ends lost 6 bases and 4 bases, in that order; junction bases with no gene match: 8. The CDR3 spans 14 residues. Per germline, CDR1 WSHSY and CDR2 SAAADI. CDR3 residues: CASRKTQGGTEAFF. As DNA, the CDR3 is TGCGCCAGCAGAAAAACTCAGGGGGGCACTGAAGCTTTCTTT.

The genes are TRBV4-3 and TRBJ1-5; D might be TRBD1 (5 bases). The CDR3 has 14 amino acids. The germline V and J ends were trimmed by 0 bases and 5 bases, with 8 bases remaining between them. CDR1 is LGHNA and CDR2 is YSLEER in the germline V gene. The CDR3 DNA reads as TGCGCCAGCAGCCAAGATGGGGGGTATCAGCCCCAGCATTTT. This codes for CASSQDGGYQPQHF.

The chain carries TRBV6-5 and TRBJ1-2; D uncertain. Germline V lookup: CDR1 MNHEY, CDR2 SVGAGI. This CDR3 is 15 amino acids long. V was pared by 6 bases and J by 8 bases, with 22 bases between. The CDR3 DNA reads TGTGCCAGCAGCCCATCGGGTGGAGGCAGTTTCGGCTACACCTTC. This encodes CASSPSGGGSFGYTF.

A single count supports this clone. The chain is built from TRBV7-9 and TRBJ2-5; tentatively, D is TRBD1 or TRBD2 (5 bases each). The CDR3 is made up of 13 amino acids. Germline values: CDR1 SEHNR, CDR2 FQNEAQ (reference sequence). V was shortened by 5 bases and J by 5 bases, with 12 bases between the two germline ends. The CDR3, as DNA: TGTGCCAGCAGCCCCAGGGAGTCTGAGACCCAGTACTTC. Translated: CASSPRESETQYF. Looking up the rest from reference TRBV7-9 and TRBJ2-5 gives the full variable domain: DTGVSQNPRHKITKRGQNVTFRCDPISEHNRLYWYRQTLGQGPEFLTYFQNEAQLEKSRLLSDRFSAERPKGSFSTLEIQRTEQGDSAMYLCASSPRESETQYFGPGTRLLVL.

The gene calls are TRBV7-6 and TRBJ2-5; maybe TRBD2 (5 bases). This CDR3 spans 15 amino acids. Germline V lookup: CDR1 SGHVS, CDR2 FNYEAQ. V lost 3 bases and J lost 5, with 16 bases in between. CDR3 residues: CASSFSVRLAETQYF. In nucleotides, the CDR3 is TGTGCCAGCAGCTTTTCCGTTCGTTTAGCGGAGACCCAGTACTTC.

V is TRBV11-2 and J is TRBJ1-2; TRBD1 agrees at 8 bases. CDR3 length: 12 amino acids. CDR1 is SGHAT, CDR2 FQNNGV, per germline. Trimming took 5 bases from V and 8 from J; bases not matched to a gene: 4. The DNA for the CDR3 is TGTGCCAGCAGCCCCAGACAGGGGGGCTACACCTTC. Translated, it gives CASSPRQGGYTF.

This clone was seen only a few times. The CDR3 loop reads CASSLPIRNFGNQPQHF. CDR3 bases: TGTGCCAGTAGTCTTCCGATTCGAAATTTCGGCAATCAGCCCCAGCATTTT. The chain carries TRBV19 and TRBJ1-5, with unresolved D. The CDR3 contains 17 residues. Trimming stripped 5 bases from V and 2 bases from J, with 19 bases between. Germline values: CDR1 LNHDA, CDR2 SQIVND (reference sequence).